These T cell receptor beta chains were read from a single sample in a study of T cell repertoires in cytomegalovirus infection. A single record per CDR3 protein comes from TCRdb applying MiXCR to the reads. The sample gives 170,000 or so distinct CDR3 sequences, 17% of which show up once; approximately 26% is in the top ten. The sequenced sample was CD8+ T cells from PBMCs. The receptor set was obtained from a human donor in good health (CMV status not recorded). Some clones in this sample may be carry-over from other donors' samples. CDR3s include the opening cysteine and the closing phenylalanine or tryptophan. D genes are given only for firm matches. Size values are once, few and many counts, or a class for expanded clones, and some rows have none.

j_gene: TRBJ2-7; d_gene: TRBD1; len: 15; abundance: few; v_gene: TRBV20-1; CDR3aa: CSARDLGQGSYEQYF; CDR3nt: TGCAGTGCTAGAGATCTGGGACAGGGATCCTACGAGCAGTACTTC
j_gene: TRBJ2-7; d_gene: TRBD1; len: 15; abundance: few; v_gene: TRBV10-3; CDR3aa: CAIRGTGGSSYEQYF; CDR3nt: TGTGCCATCAGGGGGACAGGGGGGAGCTCCTACGAGCAGTACTTC
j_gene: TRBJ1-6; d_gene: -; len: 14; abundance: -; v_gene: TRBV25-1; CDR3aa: CASRDPNYNSPLHF; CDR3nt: TGTGCCTCCCGGGACCCTAACTATAATTCACCCCTCCACTTT
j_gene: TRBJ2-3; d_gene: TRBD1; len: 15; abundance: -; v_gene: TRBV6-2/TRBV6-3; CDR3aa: CASRPRTGWGDTQYF; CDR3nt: TGTGCCAGCAGGCCCCGGACAGGATGGGGAGATACGCAGTATTTT
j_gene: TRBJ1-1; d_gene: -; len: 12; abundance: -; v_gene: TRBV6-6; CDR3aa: CASSSSWPEAFF; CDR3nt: TGTGCCAGCAGTTCATCTTGGCCTGAAGCTTTCTTT
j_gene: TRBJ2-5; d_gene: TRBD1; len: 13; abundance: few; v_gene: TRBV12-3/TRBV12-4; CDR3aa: CASRYRGGETQYF; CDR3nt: TGTGCCAGCAGGTACAGGGGCGGTGAGACCCAGTACTTC
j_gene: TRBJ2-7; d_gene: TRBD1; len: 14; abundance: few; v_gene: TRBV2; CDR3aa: CASTHGTEDYEQYF; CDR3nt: TGTGCCAGCACTCACGGGACAGAAGACTACGAGCAGTACTTC
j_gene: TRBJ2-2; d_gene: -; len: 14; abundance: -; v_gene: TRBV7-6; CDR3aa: CASRELANAGELFF; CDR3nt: TGTGCCAGCAGGGAACTTGCAAACGCCGGGGAGCTGTTTTTT
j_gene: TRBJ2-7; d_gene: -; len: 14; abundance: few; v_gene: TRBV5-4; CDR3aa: CASSFQGGSYEQYF; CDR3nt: TGTGCCAGCAGCTTTCAGGGCGGTTCCTACGAGCAGTACTTC
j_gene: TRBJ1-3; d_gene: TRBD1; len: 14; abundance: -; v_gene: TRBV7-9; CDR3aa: CASWTGYSGNTIYF; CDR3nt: TGTGCCAGCTGGACAGGATACTCTGGAAACACCATATATTTT
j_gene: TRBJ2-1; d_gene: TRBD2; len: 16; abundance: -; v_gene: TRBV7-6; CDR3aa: CASSFQSGGAYNEQFF; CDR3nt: TGTGCCAGCAGCTTCCAGAGCGGGGGCGCCTACAATGAGCAGTTCTTC
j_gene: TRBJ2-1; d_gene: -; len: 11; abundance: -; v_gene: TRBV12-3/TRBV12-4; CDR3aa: CASSFGIEQFF; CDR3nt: TGTGCCAGCAGTTTTGGTATTGAGCAGTTCTTC
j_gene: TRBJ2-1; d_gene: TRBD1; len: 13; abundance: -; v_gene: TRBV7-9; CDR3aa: CASSSTGYNEQFF; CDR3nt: TGTGCCAGCAGCTCGACAGGGTACAATGAGCAGTTCTTC
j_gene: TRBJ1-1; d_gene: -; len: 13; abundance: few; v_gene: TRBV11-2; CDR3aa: CASSVGGSAEAFF; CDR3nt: TGTGCCAGCAGCGTAGGGGGTTCGGCTGAAGCTTTCTTT
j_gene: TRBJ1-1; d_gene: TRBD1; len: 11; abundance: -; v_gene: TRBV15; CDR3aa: CATSGQGGAFF; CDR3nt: TGTGCCACCAGCGGACAGGGTGGCGCTTTCTTT
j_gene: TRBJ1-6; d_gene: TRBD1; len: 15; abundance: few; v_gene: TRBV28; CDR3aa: CASSPIRGLGSPLHF; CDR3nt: TGTGCCAGCAGTCCCATCAGGGGGCTAGGGTCACCCCTCCACTTT